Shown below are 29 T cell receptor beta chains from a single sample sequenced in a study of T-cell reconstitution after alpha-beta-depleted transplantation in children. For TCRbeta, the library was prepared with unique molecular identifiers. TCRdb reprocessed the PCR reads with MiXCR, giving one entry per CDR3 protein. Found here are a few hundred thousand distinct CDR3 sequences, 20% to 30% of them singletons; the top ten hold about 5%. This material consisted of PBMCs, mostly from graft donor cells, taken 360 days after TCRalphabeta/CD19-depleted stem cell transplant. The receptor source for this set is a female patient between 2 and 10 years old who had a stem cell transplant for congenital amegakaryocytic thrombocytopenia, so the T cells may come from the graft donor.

The CDR3 DNA follows: TGTGCCAGCTCACCGGGTTTAGCGGGGAACGGAAAGACCCAGTACTTC. Protein: CASSPGLAGNGKTQYF. V is TRBV18 and J is TRBJ2-5; 8 bases are a match to TRBD2. Germline loops: CDR1 KGHSH, CDR2 LQKENI. With 3 bases clipped from V and 6 bases from J, the junction kept 12 bases outside the gene matches. The length of the CDR3 is 16 residues.

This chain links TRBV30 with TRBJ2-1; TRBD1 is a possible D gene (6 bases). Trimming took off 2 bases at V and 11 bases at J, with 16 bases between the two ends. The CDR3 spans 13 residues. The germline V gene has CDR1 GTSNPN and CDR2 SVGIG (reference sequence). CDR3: CAWSIRPGQKQFF. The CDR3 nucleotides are TGTGCCTGGAGTATTCGCCCGGGACAAAAGCAGTTCTTC.

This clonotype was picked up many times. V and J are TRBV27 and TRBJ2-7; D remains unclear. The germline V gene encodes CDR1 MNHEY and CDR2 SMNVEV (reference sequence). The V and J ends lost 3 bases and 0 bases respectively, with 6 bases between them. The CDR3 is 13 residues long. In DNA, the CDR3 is TGTGCCAGCAGTTTGAAGGGCTCCTACGAGCAGTACTTC. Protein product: CASSLKGSYEQYF.

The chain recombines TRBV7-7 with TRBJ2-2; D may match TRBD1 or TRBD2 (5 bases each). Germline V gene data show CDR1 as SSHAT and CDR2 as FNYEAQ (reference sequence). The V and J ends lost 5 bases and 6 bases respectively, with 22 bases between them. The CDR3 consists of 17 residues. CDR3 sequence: CASSGASGVRGPGELFF. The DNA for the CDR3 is TGTGCCAGCAGCGGGGCGTCCGGGGTCAGAGGACCCGGGGAGCTGTTTTTT.

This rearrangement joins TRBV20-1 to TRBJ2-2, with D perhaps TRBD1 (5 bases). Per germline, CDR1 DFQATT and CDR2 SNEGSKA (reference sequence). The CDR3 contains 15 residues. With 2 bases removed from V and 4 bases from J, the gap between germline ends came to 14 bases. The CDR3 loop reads CSARYAGRGTGELFF. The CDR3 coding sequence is TGCAGTGCTAGATACGCAGGGCGAGGCACCGGGGAGCTGTTTTTT.

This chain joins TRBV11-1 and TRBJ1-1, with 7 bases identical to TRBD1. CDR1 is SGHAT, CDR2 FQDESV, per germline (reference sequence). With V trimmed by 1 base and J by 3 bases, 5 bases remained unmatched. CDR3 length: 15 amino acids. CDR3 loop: CASSLGSQGYTEAFF. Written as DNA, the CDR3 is TGTGCCAGCAGCTTAGGATCACAGGGGTACACTGAAGCTTTCTTT.

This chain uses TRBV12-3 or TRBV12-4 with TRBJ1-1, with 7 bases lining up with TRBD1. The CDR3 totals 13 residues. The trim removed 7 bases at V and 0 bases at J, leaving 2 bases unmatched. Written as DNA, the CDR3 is TGTGCCAGCAAGGGGGCACTGAACACTGAAGCTTTCTTT. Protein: CASKGALNTEAFF.

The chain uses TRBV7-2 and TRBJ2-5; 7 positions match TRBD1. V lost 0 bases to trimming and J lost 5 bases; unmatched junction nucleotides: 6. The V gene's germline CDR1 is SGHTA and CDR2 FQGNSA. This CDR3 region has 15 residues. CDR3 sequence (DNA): TGTGCCAGCAGCTTAGCGTCCCAACAGGGGGAGACCCAGTACTTC. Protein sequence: CASSLASQQGETQYF.

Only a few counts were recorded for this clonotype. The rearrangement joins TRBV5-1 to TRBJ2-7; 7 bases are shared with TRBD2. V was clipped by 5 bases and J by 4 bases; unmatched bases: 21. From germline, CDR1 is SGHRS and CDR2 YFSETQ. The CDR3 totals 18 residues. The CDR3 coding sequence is TGCGCCAGCAGGCAGGATCGGGGTATGCGGGAGTCGAGGTACGAGCAGTACTTC. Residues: CASRQDRGMRESRYEQYF.

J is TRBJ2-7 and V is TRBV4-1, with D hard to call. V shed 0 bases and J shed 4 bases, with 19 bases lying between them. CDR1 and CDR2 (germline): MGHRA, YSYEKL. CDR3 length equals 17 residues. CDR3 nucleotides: TGCGCCAGCAGCCAAGAGAACGCCGGCACCACCATTTACGAGCAGTACTTC. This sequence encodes CASSQENAGTTIYEQYF.

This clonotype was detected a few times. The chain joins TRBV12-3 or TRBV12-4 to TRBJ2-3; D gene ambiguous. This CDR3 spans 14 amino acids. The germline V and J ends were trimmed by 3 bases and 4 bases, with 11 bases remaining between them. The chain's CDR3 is CASSLWSGADTQYF. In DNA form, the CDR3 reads TGTGCCAGCAGTTTGTGGAGTGGAGCAGATACGCAGTATTTT.

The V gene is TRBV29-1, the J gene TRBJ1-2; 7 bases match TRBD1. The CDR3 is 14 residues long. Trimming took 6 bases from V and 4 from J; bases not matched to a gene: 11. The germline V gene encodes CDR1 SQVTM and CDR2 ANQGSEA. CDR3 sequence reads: CSVTPDRAGYGYTF. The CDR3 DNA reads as TGCAGCGTGACCCCAGACAGGGCGGGCTATGGCTACACCTTC.

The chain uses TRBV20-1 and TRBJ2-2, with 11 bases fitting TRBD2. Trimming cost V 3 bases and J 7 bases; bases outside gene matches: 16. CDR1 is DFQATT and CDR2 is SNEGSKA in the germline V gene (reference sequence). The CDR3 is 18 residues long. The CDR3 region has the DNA TGCAGTGCTAGTCGAGGCCCGCTTAGCGGGGGGGCGGACGGGGAGCTGTTTTTT. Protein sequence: CSASRGPLSGGADGELFF.

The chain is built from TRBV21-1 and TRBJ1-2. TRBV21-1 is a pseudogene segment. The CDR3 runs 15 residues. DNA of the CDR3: TGTGCCAGCAGCAGACTCCGGACGGCTAACTATGGCTACACCTTC. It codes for CASSRLRTANYGYTF.

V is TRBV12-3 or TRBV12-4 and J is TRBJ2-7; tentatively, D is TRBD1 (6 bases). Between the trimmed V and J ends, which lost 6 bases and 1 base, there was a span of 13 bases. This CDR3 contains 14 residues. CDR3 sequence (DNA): TGTGCCAGCAGAAAGGGACACGGGTCCTACGAGCAGTACTTC. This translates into CASRKGHGSYEQYF.

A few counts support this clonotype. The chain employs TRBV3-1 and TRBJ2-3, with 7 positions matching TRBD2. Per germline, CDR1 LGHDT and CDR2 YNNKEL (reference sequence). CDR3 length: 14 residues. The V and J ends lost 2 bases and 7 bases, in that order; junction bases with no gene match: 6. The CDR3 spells CASSQTTGGYTQYF. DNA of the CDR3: TGTGCCAGCAGCCAAACCACGGGAGGCTATACGCAGTATTTT.

CDR3 residues: CASSFPRASGIYNEQFF. CDR3 nucleotides: TGTGCCAGCAGTTTTCCCCGAGCTAGCGGGATCTACAATGAGCAGTTCTTC. The J gene is TRBJ2-1, the V gene TRBV6-2 or TRBV6-3, with 9 positions matching TRBD2. Per the germline V gene, CDR1 is MNHEY and CDR2 is SVGEGT. The CDR3 consists of 17 residues. V trimming: 4 bases; J trimming: 3 bases; junction bases outside the gene matches: 10.

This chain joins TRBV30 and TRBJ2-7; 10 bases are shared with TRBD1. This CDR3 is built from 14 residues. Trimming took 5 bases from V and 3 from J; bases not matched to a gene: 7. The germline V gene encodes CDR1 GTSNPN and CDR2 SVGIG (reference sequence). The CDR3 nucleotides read TGTGCCTGGGACCCGGGACAGGGGAGCTACGAGCAGTACTTC. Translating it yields CAWDPGQGSYEQYF.

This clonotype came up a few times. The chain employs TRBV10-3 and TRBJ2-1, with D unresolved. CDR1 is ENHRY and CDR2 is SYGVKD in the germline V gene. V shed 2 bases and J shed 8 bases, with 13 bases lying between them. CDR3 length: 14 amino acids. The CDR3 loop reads CAISERLSLDEQFF. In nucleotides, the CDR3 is TGTGCCATCAGTGAGCGATTAAGCTTGGATGAGCAGTTCTTC.

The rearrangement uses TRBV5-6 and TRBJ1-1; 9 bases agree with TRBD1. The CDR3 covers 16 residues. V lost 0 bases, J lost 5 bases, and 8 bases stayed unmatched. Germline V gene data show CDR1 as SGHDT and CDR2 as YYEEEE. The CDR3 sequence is CASSLGLGQGRTEAFF. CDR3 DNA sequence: TGTGCCAGCAGCTTGGGGCTGGGACAGGGAAGGACTGAAGCTTTCTTT.

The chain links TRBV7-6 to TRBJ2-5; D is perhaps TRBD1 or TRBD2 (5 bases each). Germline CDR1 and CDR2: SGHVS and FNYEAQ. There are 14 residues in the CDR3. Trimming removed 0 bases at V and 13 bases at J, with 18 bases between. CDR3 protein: CASSLAGEGSSRYF. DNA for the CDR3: TGTGCCAGCAGCTTAGCGGGGGAAGGGAGTTCCCGGTACTTC. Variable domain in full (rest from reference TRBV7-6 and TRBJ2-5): GAGVSQSPRYKVTKRGQDVALRCDPISGHVSLYWYRQALGQGPEFLTYFNYEAQQDKSGLPNDRFSAERPEGSISTLTIQRTEQRDSAMYRCASSLAGEGSSRYFGPGTRLLVL.

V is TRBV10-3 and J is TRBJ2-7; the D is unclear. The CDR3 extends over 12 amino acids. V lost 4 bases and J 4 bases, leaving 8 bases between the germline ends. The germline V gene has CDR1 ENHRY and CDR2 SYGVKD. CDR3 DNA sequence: TGTGCCATCAGTGGCAGTACGTACGAGCAGTACTTC. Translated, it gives CAISGSTYEQYF.

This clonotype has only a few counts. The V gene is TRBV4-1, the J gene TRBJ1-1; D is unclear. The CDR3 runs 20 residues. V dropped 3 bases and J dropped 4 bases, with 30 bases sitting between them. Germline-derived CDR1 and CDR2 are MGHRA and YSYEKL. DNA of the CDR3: TGCGCCAGCAGCCACCGTCGAGGTGGTGTCGACCCTGGGAGGGCCACTGAAGCTTTCTTT. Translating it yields CASSHRRGGVDPGRATEAFF.

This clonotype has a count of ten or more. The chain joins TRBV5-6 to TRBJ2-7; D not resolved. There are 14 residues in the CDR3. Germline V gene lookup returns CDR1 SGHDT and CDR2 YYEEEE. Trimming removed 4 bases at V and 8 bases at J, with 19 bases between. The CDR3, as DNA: TGTGCCAGCAGCGCGGTGGGCCTACGAATTAAGCAGTACTTC. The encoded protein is CASSAVGLRIKQYF.

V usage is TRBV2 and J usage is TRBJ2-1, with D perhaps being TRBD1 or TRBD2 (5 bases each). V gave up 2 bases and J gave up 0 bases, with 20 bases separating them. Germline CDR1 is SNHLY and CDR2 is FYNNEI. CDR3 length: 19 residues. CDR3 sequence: CASSEQGLLGPSSYNEQFF. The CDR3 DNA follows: TGTGCCAGCAGTGAACAAGGACTTTTGGGGCCCAGCTCCTACAATGAGCAGTTCTTC.

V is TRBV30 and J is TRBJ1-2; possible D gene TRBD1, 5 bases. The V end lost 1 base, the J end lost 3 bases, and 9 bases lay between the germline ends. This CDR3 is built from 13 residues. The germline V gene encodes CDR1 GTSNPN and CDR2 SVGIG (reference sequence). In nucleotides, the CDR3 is TGTGCCTGGAGTGCGGGACGCGACTATGGCTACACCTTC. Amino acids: CAWSAGRDYGYTF.

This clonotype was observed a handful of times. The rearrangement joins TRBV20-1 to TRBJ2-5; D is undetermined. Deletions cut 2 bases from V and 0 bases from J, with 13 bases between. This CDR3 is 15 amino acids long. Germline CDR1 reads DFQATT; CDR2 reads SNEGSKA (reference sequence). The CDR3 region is CSARRVGRNQETQYF. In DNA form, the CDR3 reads TGCAGTGCTAGAAGAGTCGGACGCAACCAAGAGACCCAGTACTTC.

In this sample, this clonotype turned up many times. The CDR3 here is CASSFQAVSGNTIYF. DNA of the CDR3: TGTGCCAGCAGTTTTCAGGCTGTCTCTGGAAACACCATATATTTT. The genes are TRBV12-3 or TRBV12-4 and TRBJ1-3; D uncertain. The V end was cut by 3 bases, the J end by 0 bases, with 9 bases between. CDR3 length: 15 amino acids.

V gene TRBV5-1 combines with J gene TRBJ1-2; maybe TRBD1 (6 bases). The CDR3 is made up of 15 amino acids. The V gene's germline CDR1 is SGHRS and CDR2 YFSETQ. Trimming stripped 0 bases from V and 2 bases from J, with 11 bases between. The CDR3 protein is CASSLEGGVNYGYTF. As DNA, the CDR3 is TGCGCCAGCAGCTTGGAGGGGGGCGTGAACTATGGCTACACCTTC.